The 10 T cell receptor beta chains below were found in one sample sequenced in a study of blood T cells in healthy people across ages (dated by TCRdb to the mid-2010s). Library preparation was by 5' RACE. Sequenced using an Illumina HiSeq 2500. A second roughly 6 to 11 cycle PCR used a sample-barcoded 5' primer and a J-beta primer mix. Using fastp trimming at Q25 and MiXCR clonotype assembly, TCRdb reanalyzed the public sequencing data and kept in-frame beta chains. Rows matching on CDR3 protein sequence are summarized as one entry with the most common DNA and genes. This sample is represented by 600,000 to 800,000 distinct CDR3 sequences; under 25% of them were singletons. The ten largest make up approximately 3.6% of the sample. Sequencing used blood. These receptors were collected from a man in his 70s in good health.

This clonotype was counted only a few times. V is TRBV4-2 and J is TRBJ1-5, with D maybe TRBD1 (5 bases). CDR1 is LGHNA and CDR2 is YNFKEQ in the germline V gene. With 0 bases removed from V and 7 bases from J, the gap between germline ends came to 7 bases. CDR3 length: 13 residues. CDR3 loop: CASSQDWGQPQHF. The CDR3 DNA sequence: TGTGCCAGCAGCCAAGATTGGGGGCAGCCCCAGCATTTT.

As for this clonotype: The junction and the germline gene differ at one end; a read error may be behind it. CDR3 sequence (DNA): TGTGCCAGCCAGAAGGGTCCCCTCTTT. Translated: CASQKGPLF. The rearrangement joins TRBV25-1 to TRBJ1-6; D gene ambiguous. CDR3 length: 9 residues. Germline CDR1 and CDR2: MGHDK and SYGVNS.

The CDR3 sequence: CASSLVVDSGIQDEQFF. The CDR3 DNA follows: TGTGCCAGCAGCTTAGTGGTTGATAGCGGGATCCAAGATGAGCAGTTCTTC. The chain is built from TRBV7-2 and TRBJ2-1, with 8 nucleotides matching TRBD2. The CDR3 length is 17 residues. J gave up 8 bases and V 1 base, and 13 bases lay outside the gene matches. Germline V gene data show CDR1 as SGHTA and CDR2 as FQGNSA.

The rearrangement links TRBV6-1 to TRBJ2-1; maybe TRBD2 (5 bases). CDR3 length: 13 residues. Between the trimmed V and J ends, which lost 4 bases and 9 bases, there was a span of 13 bases. Germline values: CDR1 MNHNS, CDR2 SASEGT. CDR3 in DNA: TGTGCCAGCAGTGCGATGGGAGTAAGTGAGCAGTTCTTC. Its protein product is CASSAMGVSEQFF.

The V and J genes are TRBV20-1 and TRBJ1-1, with D hard to call. Germline CDR1 and CDR2: DFQATT and SNEGSKA (reference sequence). Deletions cut 1 base from V and 1 base from J, with 10 bases between. The CDR3 sequence is 14 residues long. For the CDR3, the DNA is TGCAGTGCTAGAGTTCTGGGGTCGAACACTGAAGCTTTCTTT. The encoded protein is CSARVLGSNTEAFF.

The J gene is TRBJ1-2, the V gene TRBV5-1; unclear D gene. The CDR3 has 14 amino acids. Trimming pared 4 bases from V and 4 bases from J, leaving 14 bases between. Germline V gives CDR1 SGHRS, CDR2 YFSETQ. CDR3 sequence: CASSATGFTYGYTF. CDR3 nucleotides: TGCGCCAGCAGCGCGACCGGATTTACCTATGGCTACACCTTC.

The chain carries TRBV12-5 and TRBJ2-1, with 8 bases that match TRBD1. Germline CDR1 LGHNT, CDR2 FRNRAP. V gave up 7 bases and J gave up 4 bases; unmatched junction bases: 6. The CDR3 totals 14 residues. In DNA form, the CDR3 reads TGTGCTAGTGTGCCGGGACAGGCATACAATGAGCAGTTCTTC. Residues: CASVPGQAYNEQFF.

The chain combines TRBV5-1 with TRBJ2-2; TRBD2 matches at 10 bases. CDR1 is SGHRS, CDR2 YFSETQ, per germline. This CDR3 region has 17 residues. The V segment lost 4 bases and the J segment 0 bases; nucleotides outside the gene matches: 6. The CDR3 region has the DNA TGCGCCAGCAGCCCGACAGCGGGAGGGTCGAACACCGGGGAGCTGTTTTTT. Translation: CASSPTAGGSNTGELFF. The full variable domain, in which reference TRBV5-1 and TRBJ2-2 provide the parts outside the CDR3, is KAGVTQTPRYLIKTRGQQVTLSCSPISGHRSVSWYQQTPGQGLQFLFEYFSETQRNKGNFPGRFSGRQFSNSRSEMNVSTLELGDSALYLCASSPTAGGSNTGELFFGEGSRLTVL.

This clonotype was recorded a few times. V is TRBV27 and J is TRBJ2-5; D unclear. The DNA end is a closer match to TRBJ2-7, so the J assignment may be wrong. The length of the CDR3 is 14 residues. Germline V gene lookup returns CDR1 MNHEY and CDR2 SMNVEV (reference sequence). This CDR3 is CASSLSSASYEQYF. Written as DNA, the CDR3 is TGTGCCAGCAGTTTGAGTTCTGCCTCCTACGAGCAGTACTTC.

CDR3 region: CASSSYKQPQHF. In DNA form, the CDR3 reads TGTGCCAGCAGCTCCTACAAGCAGCCCCAGCATTTT. The rearrangement uses TRBV7-2 and TRBJ1-5; D is unclear. The ends were cut back, 4 bases at V and 7 bases at J, with 8 bases in the middle. Germline values: CDR1 SGHTA, CDR2 FQGNSA. The CDR3 runs 12 residues.